The present T cell receptor beta chain was sequenced within a study of OX40 agonist ivuxolimab in advanced cancers. V was trimmed by 5 bases and J by 3 bases, leaving 14 bases between them. The CDR3 spans 15 residues. CDR1 is SGHRS and CDR2 is YFSETQ in the germline V gene. General study results and limits: The study observed clonal expansion of CD4+ and CD8+ blood T cells by week 6 at 0.1 to 3.0 mg/kg.

The repertoire was sequenced with immunoSEQ multiplex PCR; TCRdb's copy has only in-frame clones and lacks some. The sample contains some 41,000 clones, 70% to 90% of which appear only once. Concerning this clone itself: The antigen is undetermined.

Material: CD4+ or CD8+ T cells sorted from blood, obtained in a trial of the OX40 agonist ivuxolimab. The chain combines TRBV5-1 with TRBJ1-4; D is unresolved. The receptor was isolated from an adult with an advanced solid tumor such as melanoma, head and neck, liver or kidney cancer. The DNA for the CDR3 is TGCGCCAGCAGTCAACAGCCGTCGGCTAATGAAAAACTGTTTTTT. As protein: CASSQQPSANEKLFF.